Listed below are T cell receptor beta chains from one sample, sequenced in a study of T cells in Graves' hyperthyroidism and ophthalmopathy. TCRdb reprocessed the multiplex PCR reads with MiXCR, giving one entry per CDR3 protein. The repertoire holds almost 600,000 distinct CDR3 sequences, with 46% as singletons. The sequenced material came from peripheral blood or thyroid tissue (not recorded which). The receptors here all came from a woman between 18 and 30 years old with Graves' hyperthyroidism. Each CDR3 is given with its conserved first and last residue. The order of the fields is V gene, D gene, J gene, clone size, CDR3 DNA, CDR3 protein. The D gene is left open where the match is weak. Rows give clone size only sometimes, using once, few, many, or a class for an expanded clone.

TRBV6-6	-	TRBJ2-7	few	TGTGCCAGCAGTTTTCCAGAGGAGGAGCAGTACTTC	CASSFPEEEQYF
TRBV29-1	-	TRBJ2-5	once	TGCAGCGTTGGACAGCGAATTCAAGAGACCCAGTACTTC	CSVGQRIQETQYF
TRBV6-2/TRBV6-3	-	TRBJ1-5	many	TGTGCCAGCAGTTACATCCGGGCAGGGACGGGCAATCAGCCCCAGCATTTT	CASSYIRAGTGNQPQHF
TRBV5-8	-	TRBJ2-2	many	TGTGCCAGCAGCCAGGGGCAGGCCGGGGAGCTGTTTTTT	CASSQGQAGELFF
TRBV7-2	-	TRBJ1-4	many	TGTGCCAGCAGCTCTATATCTAGCGAAAAACTGTTTTTT	CASSSISSEKLFF
TRBV11-2	TRBD2	TRBJ2-5	many	TGTGCCAGCAGTACAAGAGCAGGGATCCGTCGGCGGGAGCGCGAGACCCAGTACTTC	CASSTRAGIRRRERETQYF
TRBV19	TRBD1	TRBJ2-1	once	TGTGCCAGTAGTCAGACAGGGGCCACAGATACGCAGTTCTTC	CASSQTGATDTQFF
TRBV7-8	TRBD1	TRBJ1-1	many	TGTGCCAGCAGCCCCCGGACAGGGGGCGTCGCTTTCTTT	CASSPRTGGVAFF
TRBV7-3	-	TRBJ2-1	once	TGTGCCAGCAGACCCCGAATGGGAGGTCCCCACAATGAGCAGTTCTTC	CASRPRMGGPHNEQFF
TRBV28	-	TRBJ2-5	-	TGTGCCAGCACCCAAGGGGGGGCAGGGGAGACCCAGTACTTC	CASTQGGAGETQYF
TRBV27	-	TRBJ1-2	many	TGTGCCAGCAGTTTATCGCAGGGTCATGGCTACACCTTC	CASSLSQGHGYTF
TRBV19	-	TRBJ2-2	few	TGTGCCAGTAGTATATATGGAGGAGTAAACACCGGGGAGCTGTTTTTT	CASSIYGGVNTGELFF
TRBV24-1	-	TRBJ2-2	-	TGTGCCACCAGTGATGAACCGGACACCGGGGAGCTGTTTTTT	CATSDEPDTGELFF
TRBV29-1	TRBD1	TRBJ2-6	-	TGCACCGAAAAGGGACAGGGGGCGCGCGGGGCCAACGTCCTGACTTTC	CTEKGQGARGANVLTF
TRBV7-9	TRBD1	TRBJ1-2	many	TGTGCCAGCACCCGGGACAGGGACACCCTTGACCTTTATGGCTACACCTTC	CASTRDRDTLDLYGYTF
TRBV19	-	TRBJ2-2	-	TGTGCCAGTAGTACCTTAGGGGAGCTGTTTTTT	CASSTLGELFF
TRBV10-3	-	TRBJ1-1	few	TGTGCCATCAGTGAGTGGAGGGGTAGTGTTGTCACTGAAGCTTTCTTT	CAISEWRGSVVTEAFF
TRBV5-1	-	TRBJ1-4	many	TGCGCCAGCAGAATATTCACGGATAATGAAAAACTGTTTTTT	CASRIFTDNEKLFF
TRBV29-1	-	TRBJ1-2	-	TGCAGCGCAATAGAGTTGGATGGCTACACCTTC	CSAIELDGYTF
TRBV20-1	-	TRBJ2-7	many	TGCAGTGCTAGTCTCGCGGGGATTGCCTACGAGCAGTACTTC	CSASLAGIAYEQYF
TRBV6-1	-	TRBJ2-5	-	TGTGCCAGCAGTGAAGCGCAGGGGCTCGCCGAGCCCCAGTACTTC	CASSEAQGLAEPQYF
TRBV9	TRBD2	TRBJ2-2	few	TGTGCCACGGGGGGGACTAGCGGGAGGACGAACACCGGGGAGCTGTTTTTT	CATGGTSGRTNTGELFF
TRBV20-1	-	TRBJ1-6	many	TGCAGTGCTAGGGGACATCCGAGCTCCTATAATTCACCCCTCCACTTT	CSARGHPSSYNSPLHF
TRBV5-1	TRBD2	TRBJ2-7	many	TGCGCCAGCAGACACACGCGGACTAGCGGGAGGGAGCAGTACTTC	CASRHTRTSGREQYF
TRBV19	-	TRBJ1-5	many	TGTGCCAGTAGTATGTTACGGGGGCAGGGGAGTCAGCCCCAGCATTTT	CASSMLRGQGSQPQHF
TRBV6-6	-	TRBJ2-2	many	TGTGCCAGCAGTTACTCGCTTATGAACACCGGGGAGCTGTTTTTT	CASSYSLMNTGELFF
TRBV7-8	-	TRBJ1-5	many	TGTGCCAGCAGTTTGTCGATCGGGGCGCCCCAGCATTTT	CASSLSIGAPQHF
TRBV5-1	TRBD2	TRBJ2-1	-	TGCGCCAGCAGCTCTGCGGGACTAGCTGTCAATGAGCAGTTCTTC	CASSSAGLAVNEQFF
TRBV29-1	-	TRBJ2-7	-	TGCAGCGTTGAAACCAGGGCAAGCCCCTACGTGCAGTACTTC	CSVETRASPYVQYF
TRBV20-1	-	TRBJ2-7	many	TGCAGTGCAACGGCGGATCCGGGGACCTACGAGCAGTACTTC	CSATADPGTYEQYF
TRBV12-3/TRBV12-4	-	TRBJ2-7	-	TGTGCCAGCTTAGCCGGGACTGGGGATAGCTCCTACGAGCAGTACTTC	CASLAGTGDSSYEQYF